The rows below give T cell receptor beta chains drawn from one sample of a study of T cells in Graves' hyperthyroidism and ophthalmopathy. From the multiplex PCR reads, TCRdb called clonotypes with MiXCR, one entry per CDR3 protein. The sample holds 350,000 or so distinct CDR3 sequences, about 21% seen once. Source material: blood. These receptors were obtained from a woman between 45 and 65 years old with Graves' hyperthyroidism. CDR3s include the opening cysteine and the closing phenylalanine or tryptophan. D genes are given only for firm matches. Some rows mark clone size as missing; the rest say once, few, many or name a class of expanded clone.

D	size	V	J	CDR3	DNA
TRBD2	many	TRBV11-2	TRBJ2-6	CASSSLGGSSGANVLTF	TGTGCCAGCAGCTCCTTGGGAGGGTCGAGTGGGGCCAACGTCCTGACTTTC
NA	NA	TRBV28	TRBJ2-3	CASRPYRGAGTDTQYF	TGTGCCAGCAGACCATACCGGGGGGCTGGCACAGATACGCAGTATTTT
TRBD2	many	TRBV12-3/TRBV12-4	TRBJ2-5	CASRRTSAQETQYF	TGTGCCAGCAGAAGGACTAGCGCCCAAGAGACCCAGTACTTC
NA	many	TRBV28	TRBJ1-1	CASSLPSGTAMNTEAFF	TGTGCCAGCAGTTTGCCCTCGGGGACTGCTATGAACACTGAAGCTTTCTTT
TRBD2	many	TRBV5-1	TRBJ2-1	CASSLVTSGKRSYNEQFF	TGCGCCAGCAGCTTGGTGACTAGCGGGAAACGATCCTACAATGAGCAGTTCTTC
NA	many	TRBV2	TRBJ1-3	CAILYNSGNTIYF	TGTGCCATCCTATACAACTCTGGAAACACCATATATTTT
NA	few	TRBV20-1	TRBJ2-3	CSGRITTDTQYF	TGCAGCGGAAGGATAACCACAGATACGCAGTATTTT
NA	many	TRBV11-2	TRBJ1-2	CASSSPRRGTGYTF	TGTGCCAGCAGCTCCCCGCGGAGGGGGACTGGCTACACCTTC
NA	many	TRBV12-3/TRBV12-4	TRBJ1-1	CASTSGFTNNEAFF	TGTGCCAGCACCTCGGGTTTTACTAACAATGAAGCTTTCTTT
TRBD1	many	TRBV28	TRBJ1-2	CASGWTGNLLGYTF	TGTGCCAGCGGCTGGACAGGGAATCTGCTTGGCTACACCTTC
NA	many	TRBV20-1	TRBJ2-6	CSARGLGANVLTF	TGCAGTGCTAGGGGGCTTGGGGCCAACGTCCTGACTTTC
TRBD2	many	TRBV4-1	TRBJ2-1	CASSYRRGSSGSYNEQFF	TGCGCCAGCAGCTACCGGAGGGGTTCTAGCGGATCCTACAATGAGCAGTTCTTC
TRBD1	many	TRBV12-3/TRBV12-4	TRBJ2-1	CASRSGQGYSYNEQFF	TGTGCCAGCAGGTCGGGACAGGGTTATTCCTACAATGAGCAGTTCTTC
NA	NA	TRBV19	TRBJ2-6	CASNVGQPFFSGANVLTF	TGTGCCAGTAACGTTGGACAGCCGTTTTTCTCTGGGGCCAACGTCCTGACTTTC
NA	many	TRBV11-1	TRBJ2-5	CASSFPGEETQYF	TGTGCCAGCAGCTTCCCGGGAGAAGAGACCCAGTACTTC
TRBD1	few	TRBV9	TRBJ2-1	CASSVGGRQGRNNEQFF	TGTGCCAGCAGCGTAGGCGGGCGACAGGGAAGGAACAATGAGCAGTTCTTC
TRBD2	NA	TRBV24-1	TRBJ2-1	CATSVGTSGSNEQFF	TGTGCCACCAGTGTAGGGACTAGCGGCTCCAATGAGCAGTTCTTC
NA	many	TRBV30	TRBJ2-1	CAGREGLVPFF	TGTGCCGGCCGTGAAGGTCTAGTACCGTTCTTC
NA	many	TRBV5-1	TRBJ2-7	CASSSGTLSSYEQYF	TGCGCCAGCAGTTCCGGGACATTGAGCTCCTACGAGCAGTACTTC
TRBD1	NA	TRBV15	TRBJ1-2	CATIPGQVTNYGYTF	TGTGCCACTATACCGGGACAGGTAACTAACTATGGCTACACCTTC
TRBD2	few	TRBV20-1	TRBJ2-7	CSATGTRENEQYF	TGCAGTGCTACCGGGACTAGGGAAAACGAGCAGTACTTC
NA	many	TRBV12-3/TRBV12-4	TRBJ2-7	CASSGGFEQYF	TGTGCCAGCAGTGGGGGTTTCGAGCAGTACTTC
NA	few	TRBV24-1	TRBJ2-1	CATSGQDFLSNEQFF	TGTGCCACCAGTGGTCAGGACTTCCTCTCTAATGAGCAGTTCTTC
NA	NA	TRBV6-5	TRBJ2-3	CASSYAVTDTQYF	TGTGCCAGCAGTTACGCAGTTACAGATACGCAGTATTTT
TRBD1	many	TRBV3-1	TRBJ2-1	CASSQVGWTGVGEQFF	TGTGCCAGCAGCCAAGTCGGATGGACAGGGGTGGGCGAGCAGTTCTTC
NA	NA	TRBV18	TRBJ1-4	CASSRNIAELEKLFF	TGTGCCAGCTCACGTAATATCGCGGAACTTGAAAAACTGTTTTTT
TRBD1	few	TRBV6-1	TRBJ1-2	CASSRGTGDVYGYTF	TGTGCCAGCAGCCGGGGGACAGGGGATGTCTATGGCTACACCTTC
TRBD1	many	TRBV11-1	TRBJ1-1	CASSRDRETEAFF	TGTGCCAGCAGCCGGGACAGGGAGACTGAAGCTTTCTTT
TRBD1	NA	TRBV19	TRBJ2-2	CASSRYRGDTGELVF	TGTGCCAGTAGTAGGTACAGGGGCGACACCGGGGAGCTGGTTTTT
TRBD2	many	TRBV10-3	TRBJ2-5	CAISERTSGRSKTQYF	TGTGCCATCAGTGAAAGGACTAGCGGGAGGTCAAAGACCCAGTACTTC
TRBD2	many	TRBV6-2/TRBV6-3	TRBJ2-3	CASSQSGRTDTQYF	TGTGCCAGCAGTCAAAGCGGGAGAACAGATACGCAGTATTTT
TRBD2	many	TRBV12-3/TRBV12-4	TRBJ2-3	CASSPRLAGGLPTQYF	TGTGCCAGCAGTCCCAGACTAGCGGGGGGGCTTCCGACGCAGTATTTT
NA	few	TRBV3-1	TRBJ1-3	CASSQGMGSGNTIYF	TGTGCCAGCAGCCAAGGGATGGGCTCTGGAAACACCATATATTTT
TRBD1	NA	TRBV28	TRBJ2-7	CASSPPTGITYEQYF	TGTGCCAGCAGTCCCCCGACAGGGATTACCTACGAGCAGTACTTC
NA	NA	TRBV9	TRBJ2-3	CASSVREWTPRGDTQYF	TGTGCCAGCAGCGTAAGGGAGTGGACCCCCCGGGGAGATACGCAGTATTTT
NA	NA	TRBV30	TRBJ1-1	CAWGPRWNTEAFF	TGTGCCTGGGGGCCCAGGTGGAACACTGAAGCTTTCTTT
TRBD2	many	TRBV6-1	TRBJ2-7	CASSSGLAGVYEQYF	TGTGCCAGCAGTTCCGGACTAGCGGGAGTTTACGAGCAGTACTTC
TRBD2	once	TRBV13	TRBJ2-7	CASSLYSGKPGRPPYEQYF	TGTGCCAGCAGCTTGTATAGCGGGAAGCCTGGGAGACCACCCTACGAGCAGTACTTC
TRBD1	NA	TRBV11-3	TRBJ1-1	CASRSRQGGLNTEAFF	TGTGCCAGCAGGTCCAGACAGGGAGGTCTGAACACTGAAGCTTTCTTT
NA	few	TRBV2	TRBJ2-4	CASSERWNIQYF	TGTGCCAGCAGTGAAAGGTGGAACATTCAGTACTTC
TRBD1	many	TRBV24-1	TRBJ2-1	CATSGGQGGRTSQNEQFF	TGTGCCACCAGTGGTGGACAGGGGGGCCGGACTAGCCAAAATGAGCAGTTCTTC
NA	NA	TRBV20-1	TRBJ2-5	CSARDQSRVLETQYF	TGCAGTGCTAGAGATCAGTCTAGGGTCCTAGAGACCCAGTACTTC
NA	NA	TRBV5-6	TRBJ2-2	CASGQRNTGELFF	TGTGCCAGCGGGCAGAGGAACACCGGGGAGCTGTTTTTT
NA	NA	TRBV7-8	TRBJ2-7	CASSPNVGGFYEQYF	TGTGCCAGCAGCCCAAACGTTGGCGGGTTCTACGAGCAGTACTTC
NA	many	TRBV12-3/TRBV12-4	TRBJ2-2	CASSLGIFTGELFF	TGTGCCAGCAGTTTGGGGATCTTCACCGGGGAGCTGTTTTTT
NA	many	TRBV2	TRBJ1-3	CASSDHPWFTSGNTIYF	TGTGCCAGCAGTGACCATCCGTGGTTCACCTCTGGAAACACCATATATTTT
TRBD1	NA	TRBV20-1	TRBJ1-2	CSATRDRGLGGYTF	TGCAGTGCTACCAGGGACAGGGGGCTTGGAGGCTACACCTTC